One sample yielded the 21 T cell receptor beta chains listed below, sequenced in a study of cytotoxic CD8 clonotypes in ibrutinib-treated CLL. Profiling relied on immunoSEQ multiplex PCR, and the TCRdb table lists in-frame clones only, not all of them. This sample has about 19,000 clones, with 65% to 85% found just once. Source: PBMCs, taken before ibrutinib treatment. These receptors came from a human donor with chronic lymphocytic leukemia.

V is TRBV5-1 and J is TRBJ2-7, with a weak D call TRBD1 (5 bases). Deletions cut 4 bases from V and 5 bases from J, with 16 bases between. The length of the CDR3 is 14 residues. Germline V lookup: CDR1 SGHRS, CDR2 YFSETQ. The CDR3 nucleotides read TGCGCCAGCAGCCTCGGACACCGGTCAGACGAGCAGTACTTC. Its translation is CASSLGHRSDEQYF.

The CDR3 protein is CASSLTGETDTQYF. The CDR3 nucleotides are TGTGCCAGCAGCTTAACCGGGGAAACAGATACGCAGTATTTT. This chain joins TRBV7-9 and TRBJ2-3; perhaps TRBD2 as D (5 bases). This CDR3 has 14 amino acids. The germline CDR1 and CDR2 sequences are SEHNR and FQNEAQ (reference sequence). V was shortened by 2 bases and J by 3 bases, with 9 bases between the two germline ends.

The genes are TRBV2 and TRBJ1-4; TRBD1 matches at 7 bases. The CDR3 has 13 amino acids. Germline V gene sequence: CDR1 SNHLY, CDR2 FYNNEI. V lost 6 bases to trimming and J lost 3 bases; unmatched junction nucleotides: 1. The CDR3 sequence: CASRRGPNEKLFF. Written as DNA, the CDR3 is TGTGCCAGCAGGAGGGGGCCTAATGAAAAACTGTTTTTT.

The genes are TRBV28 and TRBJ1-4, with D maybe TRBD1 (6 bases). Germline CDR1 reads MDHEN; CDR2 reads SYDVKM. Between the trimmed V and J ends, which lost 6 bases and 10 bases, there was a span of 18 bases. There are 14 residues in the CDR3. The CDR3 sequence: CASRDWTVWSKLFF. The DNA for the CDR3 is TGTGCCAGCAGGGACTGGACAGTTTGGTCAAAACTGTTTTTT.

This sequence joins TRBV19 and TRBJ1-5; perhaps TRBD1 as D (5 bases). The V end lost 4 bases, the J end lost 2 bases, and 12 bases lay between the germline ends. The CDR3 spans 15 residues. Looked up from germline, CDR1 is LNHDA and CDR2 is SQIVND (reference sequence). The CDR3 protein is CASSTLLGGNQPQHF. DNA of the CDR3: TGTGCCAGTAGTACCCTACTGGGGGGCAATCAGCCCCAGCATTTT.

The chain uses TRBV11-2 and TRBJ1-1; D is ambiguous. The CDR3 sequence is 17 residues long. Looked up from germline, CDR1 is SGHAT and CDR2 is FQNNGV. Trimming cost V 2 bases and J 1 base, with 17 bases left between them. The CDR3 DNA is TGTGCCAGCAGCTTACAACCCCGGCCCATGCCGAACACTGAAGCTTTCTTT. It translates to CASSLQPRPMPNTEAFF.

The chain is built from TRBV9 and TRBJ1-1, with no clear D. This CDR3 has 13 residues. CDR1 is SGDLS and CDR2 is YYNGEE in the germline V gene. The V gene lost 2 bases and the J gene lost 7 bases, with 12 bases spanning the gap. As DNA, the CDR3 is TGTGCCAGCAGCGTCCTAGGGTCGGGTGAAGCTTTCTTT. Translation: CASSVLGSGEAFF.

This clone was recorded only once. The chain employs TRBV9 and TRBJ1-4, with 7 bases matching TRBD1. CDR3 length: 14 residues. Germline-derived CDR1 and CDR2 are SGDLS and YYNGEE. J was trimmed by 12 bases and V by 0 bases; bases with no gene match: 8. The CDR3 sequence is CASSVAGTAVELFF. The CDR3 nucleotides read TGTGCCAGCAGCGTAGCCGGGACAGCGGTAGAACTGTTTTTT.

The chain uses TRBV30 and TRBJ1-1, with D perhaps matching TRBD1 (6 bases). V was pared by 5 bases and J by 0 bases, with 7 bases between. Per germline, CDR1 GTSNPN and CDR2 SVGIG (reference sequence). The CDR3 extends over 12 amino acids. CDR3 nucleotides: TGTGCCTGGGGACAGATGAACACTGAAGCTTTCTTT. Protein sequence: CAWGQMNTEAFF. Based on the CDR3 plus reference TRBV30 and TRBJ1-1, the full variable domain is SQTIHQWPATLVQPVGSPLSLECTVEGTSNPNLYWYRQAAGRGLQLLFYSVGIGQISSEVPQNLSASRPQDRQFILSSKKLLLSDSGFYLCAWGQMNTEAFFGQGTRLTVV.

The chain uses TRBV18 and TRBJ1-4; D gene ambiguous. V shed 3 bases and J shed 1 base, with 9 bases lying between them. CDR1 and CDR2 (germline): KGHSH, LQKENI. The CDR3 loop spans 15 amino acids. The CDR3: CASSPSRETNEKLFF. The DNA of the CDR3 is TGTGCCAGCTCACCGTCAAGGGAAACTAATGAAAAACTGTTTTTT.

The chain recombines TRBV6-5 with TRBJ2-5; D might be TRBD1 (6 bases). The CDR3 spans 12 residues. Trimming took off 6 bases at V and 4 bases at J, with 9 bases between the two ends. The V gene's germline CDR1 is MNHEY and CDR2 SVGAGI. CDR3 amino acids: CASRSTGETQYF. The CDR3 DNA reads as TGTGCCAGCAGGTCGACAGGAGAGACCCAGTACTTC.

This chain connects TRBV7-2 to TRBJ2-2, with a tentative D call TRBD1 (6 bases). This CDR3 spans 15 amino acids. Germline CDR1 SGHTA, CDR2 FQGNSA. The V end lost 4 bases, the J end lost 2 bases, and 11 bases lay between the germline ends. The CDR3 DNA follows: TGTGCCAGCAGCTCCGGACAGATTAACACCGGGGAGCTGTTTTTT. The encoded protein is CASSSGQINTGELFF.

The rearrangement joins TRBV18 to TRBJ2-3; 8 nucleotides match TRBD2. V lost 0 bases to trimming and J lost 1 base; unmatched junction nucleotides: 3. Per the germline V gene, CDR1 is KGHSH and CDR2 is LQKENI. The CDR3 covers 16 residues. The CDR3 DNA sequence: TGTGCCAGCTCACCACCGTCGCGGGGGGGCACAGATACGCAGTATTTT. It yields the protein CASSPPSRGGTDTQYF.

This chain joins TRBV10-3 and TRBJ2-3; D is undetermined. The CDR3 spans 14 residues. The ends were cut back, 6 bases at V and 2 bases at J, with 12 bases in the middle. Germline V gene lookup returns CDR1 ENHRY and CDR2 SYGVKD. CDR3 nucleotides: TGTGCCATCAGCCCACAGAGTCTCACAGATACGCAGTATTTT. This gives the protein CAISPQSLTDTQYF.

This clone was seen just once. The rearrangement joins TRBV6-5 to TRBJ1-5; weak D call: TRBD1 (5 bases). Trimming stripped 6 bases from V and 3 bases from J, with 12 bases between. CDR3 length equals 14 residues. In germline, CDR1 is MNHEY, CDR2 SVGAGI. CDR3: CASSGGGNNQPQHF. In DNA form, the CDR3 reads TGTGCCAGCAGCGGGGGAGGCAACAATCAGCCCCAGCATTTT.

V and J are TRBV14 and TRBJ1-5; 10 bases match TRBD1. Trimming removed 6 bases from V and 6 bases from J; junction bases left unmatched: 11. Germline V CDR1 and CDR2: SGHDN, FVKESK. This CDR3 has 16 residues. In DNA form, the CDR3 reads TGTGCCAGCAGAGACAGGGGGCTGATTGACACTCAGCCCCAGCATTTT. Encoded protein: CASRDRGLIDTQPQHF.

This chain links TRBV7-9 with TRBJ2-7, with 14 bases that match TRBD2. This CDR3 spans 17 amino acids. V shed 5 bases, J shed 0 bases, and the junction held 6 bases outside the gene matches. Germline V lookup: CDR1 SEHNR, CDR2 FQNEAQ (reference sequence). The CDR3 loop reads CASSHPTSGGVSYEQYF. In DNA form, the CDR3 reads TGTGCCAGCAGCCACCCGACTAGCGGGGGGGTCTCCTACGAGCAGTACTTC.

This clone was counted only a few times. The chain couples TRBV4-1 to TRBJ1-1; no clear D. The V gene's germline CDR1 is MGHRA and CDR2 YSYEKL. The CDR3 runs 16 residues. The V gene lost 2 bases and the J gene lost 0 bases, with 13 bases spanning the gap. CDR3 in DNA: TGCGCCAGCAGCCAACCCAGACGGGCCATGAACACTGAAGCTTTCTTT. Its protein product is CASSQPRRAMNTEAFF.

The chain is built from TRBV18 and TRBJ2-2, with 8 nucleotides matching TRBD1. The CDR3 sequence is 15 residues long. With V trimmed by 3 bases and J by 7 bases, 7 bases remained unmatched. Germline-derived CDR1 and CDR2 are KGHSH and LQKENI. The CDR3 nucleotides read TGTGCCAGCTCACCGACCAGGGGGCTGGGCGGGGAGCTGTTTTTT. Translated, it gives CASSPTRGLGGELFF.

The V and J genes are TRBV19 and TRBJ2-1; 7 bases match TRBD1. V lost 5 bases and J lost 5; bases outside the gene matches: 9. CDR3 length: 15 amino acids. The germline CDR1 and CDR2 sequences are LNHDA and SQIVND (reference sequence). DNA for the CDR3: TGTGCCAGTAGTCCCCGGGACAGCCAGGACAATGAGCAGTTCTTC. Amino acid sequence: CASSPRDSQDNEQFF.

The chain combines TRBV7-8 with TRBJ1-5; no definite D call. Germline CDR1 is SGHVS and CDR2 is FQNEAQ. V was shortened by 2 bases and J by 6 bases, with 8 bases between the two germline ends. The CDR3 contains 13 residues. This CDR3 is CASSLIRAQPQHF. CDR3 coding DNA: TGTGCCAGCAGCTTAATCCGAGCTCAGCCCCAGCATTTT.